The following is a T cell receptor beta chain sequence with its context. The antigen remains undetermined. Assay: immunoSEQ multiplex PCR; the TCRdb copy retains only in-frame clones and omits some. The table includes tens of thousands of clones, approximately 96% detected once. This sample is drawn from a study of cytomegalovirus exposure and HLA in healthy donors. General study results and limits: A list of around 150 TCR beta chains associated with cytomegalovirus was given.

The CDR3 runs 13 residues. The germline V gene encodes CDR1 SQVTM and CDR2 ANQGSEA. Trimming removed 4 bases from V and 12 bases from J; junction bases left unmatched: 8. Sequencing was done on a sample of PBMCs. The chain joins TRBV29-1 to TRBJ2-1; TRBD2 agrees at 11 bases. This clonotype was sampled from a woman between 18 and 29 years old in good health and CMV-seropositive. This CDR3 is CSVGGVAGGPQFF. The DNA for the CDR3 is TGCAGCGTTGGGGGGGTAGCGGGAGGGCCGCAGTTCTTC.